The T cell receptor (beta chain) under discussion was sequenced for a study of T cell repertoires in cytomegalovirus infection. Study-wide context: Shared public TCR beta signatures pointed to both CMV infection and a matching HLA type. Broader study findings: Cumulative public TCR beta family frequency identified CMV carriers with the relevant HLA. Clonotypes of TCR beta that were HLA-C-restricted and CMV-specific dominated the ex vivo response.

TCRdb itself ran the reads through MiXCR, one entry per CDR3 protein. The table shows more than 650,000 distinct CDR3 sequences, with approximately 34% occurring only once. Turning to this clonotype: The antigen is undetermined.

This CDR3 region has 12 residues. V was shortened by 1 base and J by 9 bases, with 7 bases between the two germline ends. Germline lookup yields CDR1 ENHRY and CDR2 SYGVKD. The sequencing input was PBMCs. V gene TRBV10-3 combines with J gene TRBJ2-1, with D possibly called TRBD1 or TRBD2 (5 bases each). The receptor comes from a human donor in good health (CMV status not recorded). Some clones in this sample may be carry-over from other donors' samples. The CDR3 DNA is TGTGCCATCAGTGAGTGGGGACGTGAGCAGTTCTTC. Residues: CAISEWGREQFF.